Presented here are 6 T cell receptor beta chains from one specimen sequenced in a study of CD8+ T cells in alopecia areata (dated by TCRdb to 2016 to 2018). What this sample's time point label stands for: about 4 weeks on oral tofacitinib. What the treatment or condition label conveys for this sample: oral pan-JAK inhibitor, 5-10 mg twice daily. The method was the immunoSEQ multiplex PCR assay. To provide template for TCR sequencing, every sample had RNA extracted and reverse transcribed into cDNA. TCRdb limited this immuneACCESS table to in-frame rearrangements with V and J called. A share of clones is missing; checked studies link under half to unresolved V genes, and the rest is unexplained. Here the sample has 90,000 to 150,000 clones; more than 40% occur a single time. About 0.5% of the sample is taken by the ten largest. The sequences come from CD4+ T cells sorted from blood, collected at week 4, from a patient treated with tofacitinib. The source is a human donor with alopecia areata.

This chain uses TRBV5-1 with TRBJ1-2, with a tentative D call TRBD1 (6 bases). In germline, CDR1 is SGHRS, CDR2 YFSETQ. With 3 bases removed from V and 2 bases from J, the gap between germline ends came to 11 bases. The CDR3 length is 14 residues. CDR3 sequence: CASSSGGHNYGYTF. The DNA for the CDR3 is TGCGCCAGCAGCTCCGGGGGACACAACTATGGCTACACCTTC.

The genes are TRBV2 and TRBJ2-4; D perhaps matches TRBD2 (6 bases). The germline V gene has CDR1 SNHLY and CDR2 FYNNEI. There are 15 residues in the CDR3. The germline V and J ends were trimmed by 2 bases and 15 bases, with 23 bases remaining between them. The CDR3 is CASSESLQGGIGAYF. The CDR3 coding sequence is TGTGCCAGCAGTGAAAGTTTACAAGGCGGGATAGGAGCGTACTTC.

As to this clone: Other DNA sequences of this sample code for an identical CDR3. The chain carries TRBV29-1 and TRBJ2-6, with unresolved D. The CDR3 runs to 13 residues. V lost 7 bases and J 0 bases, leaving 7 bases between the germline ends. Germline assignment: CDR1 SQVTM and CDR2 ANQGSEA. CDR3 DNA sequence: TGCAGCGCCAGAAGCTCTGGGGCCAACGTCCTGACTTTC. It is translated as CSARSSGANVLTF. The full variable domain, in which reference TRBV29-1 and TRBJ2-6 provide the parts outside the CDR3, is SAVISQKPSRDICQRGTSLTIQCQVDSQVTMMFWYRQQPGQSLTLIATANQGSEATYESGFVIDKFPISRPNLTFSTLTVSNMSPEDSSIYLCSARSSGANVLTFGAGSRLTVL.

The sample holds a few counts of this clone. The V and J genes are TRBV23-1 and TRBJ2-7; D might be TRBD2 (6 bases). TRBV23-1 is an ORF, with its function uncertain. This CDR3 region has 19 residues. V lost 2 bases and J 8 bases, leaving 31 bases between the germline ends. The CDR3 DNA follows: TGCGCCAGCAGTCAACCCCGGGACTCCATTAGGCGGACTCCCGCTCAGCAGTACTTC. Translating gives CASSQPRDSIRRTPAQQYF.

V and J are TRBV6-5 and TRBJ2-7, with 11 bases fitting TRBD2. With V trimmed by 6 bases and J by 2 bases, 6 bases remained unmatched. CDR3 length: 15 residues. In germline, CDR1 is MNHEY, CDR2 SVGAGI. The CDR3 here is CASSPTSGKTYEQYF. In DNA, the CDR3 is TGTGCCAGCAGCCCGACTAGCGGGAAGACCTACGAGCAGTACTTC.

The chain has TRBV15 and TRBJ2-1; possibly TRBD1 for D (5 bases). The CDR3 has 14 amino acids. Trimming pared 0 bases from V and 4 bases from J, leaving 7 bases between. CDR1 and CDR2 (germline): LNHNV, YYDKDF (reference sequence). CDR3 bases: TGTGCCACCAGCAGAGATCACAGGTACAATGAGCAGTTCTTC. It yields the protein CATSRDHRYNEQFF.